This record concerns one T cell receptor (beta chain) sequence. The data originate from a study of cytomegalovirus exposure and HLA in healthy donors. Study summary: A data release that came early held roughly 80 million unique TCRs from HLA-typed donors.

The CDR3 spans 12 residues. V dropped 7 bases and J dropped 9 bases, with 13 bases sitting between them. Germline-derived CDR1 and CDR2 are SNHLY and FYNNEI. PCR primers comprised 60 Vbeta and 13 Jbeta primers. Libraries were prepared by immunoSEQ multiplex PCR; TCRdb keeps only in-frame clonotypes and omits some of them. The table lists around 90,000 clones, less than 85% of them singletons. This chain connects TRBV2 to TRBJ2-1; D call uncertain. Input material: PBMCs. The receptor comes from a man in his forties or fifties in good health and CMV-seropositive. CDR3 region: CASILVFGEQFF. DNA for the CDR3: TGTGCCAGCATCCTTGTCTTCGGTGAGCAGTTCTTC.